Included here is one T cell receptor beta chain sequence, with context. Its matching antigen is unknown. V trimming: 5 bases; J trimming: 7 bases; junction bases outside the gene matches: 6. The V gene's germline CDR1 is MDHEN and CDR2 SYDVKM. The CDR3 totals 15 residues. TCRdb keeps only in-frame clones here, not all; method: immunoSEQ multiplex PCR. The sample lists 57,000 or so clones; roughly 89% were seen once. These data originate in a study of OX40 agonist ivuxolimab in advanced cancers. About the research overall: The drug used for patients, ivuxolimab, was an agonistic anti-OX40 (CD134) antibody. Among those enrolled, mean age was about 62 years (range about 23 to 85) and about 79% were male.

Any history of autoimmune disease or systemic immunosuppression disqualified patients. Broader study findings: Dose levels from 0.1 to 3.0 mg/kg saw CD4+ and CD8+ blood T cells expand clonally by week 6.

This rearrangement joins TRBV28 to TRBJ1-4; TRBD1 matches at 11 bases. This TCR came from an adult with an advanced solid tumor such as melanoma, head and neck, liver or kidney cancer. The specimen was CD4+ or CD8+ T cells sorted from blood, collected in a trial of the OX40 agonist ivuxolimab. CDR3 protein: CASSASGTGGEKLFF. CDR3 bases: TGTGCCAGCAGTGCATCCGGGACAGGGGGTGAAAAACTGTTTTTT.